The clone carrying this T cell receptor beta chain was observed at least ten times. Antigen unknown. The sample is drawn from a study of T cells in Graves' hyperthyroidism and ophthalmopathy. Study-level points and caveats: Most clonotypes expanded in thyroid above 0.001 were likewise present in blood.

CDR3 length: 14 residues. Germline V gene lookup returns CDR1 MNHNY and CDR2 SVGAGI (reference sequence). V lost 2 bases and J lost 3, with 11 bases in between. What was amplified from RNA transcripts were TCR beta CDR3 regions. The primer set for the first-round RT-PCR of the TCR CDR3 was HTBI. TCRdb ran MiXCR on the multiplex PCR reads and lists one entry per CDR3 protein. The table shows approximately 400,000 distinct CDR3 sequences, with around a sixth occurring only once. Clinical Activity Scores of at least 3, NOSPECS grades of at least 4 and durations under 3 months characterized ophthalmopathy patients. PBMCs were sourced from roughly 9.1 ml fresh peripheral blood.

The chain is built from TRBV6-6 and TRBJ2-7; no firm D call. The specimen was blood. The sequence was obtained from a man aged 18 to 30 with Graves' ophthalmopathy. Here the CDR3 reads CASSYRPWGYEQYF. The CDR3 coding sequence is TGTGCCAGCAGTTACCGGCCATGGGGCTACGAGCAGTACTTC.